This T cell receptor beta chain was sequenced for a study of T cells in Graves' hyperthyroidism and ophthalmopathy. There are a few counts of this clonotype. Amplified regions were TCR beta CDR3 sequences from RNA transcripts. A set of HTBI primers served as the primers for a first-round RT-PCR of the TCR CDR3. MiXCR, run by TCRdb on the multiplex PCR reads, gives a single entry per CDR3 protein. Among around 600,000 distinct CDR3 sequences listed, 15% to 17% were seen once. Germline values: CDR1 KGHDR, CDR2 SFDVKD. The CDR3 runs to 14 residues. Trimming shortened V by 4 bases and J by 7 bases, and 14 bases separated the two germline ends.

The rearrangement joins TRBV24-1 to TRBJ2-3; perhaps TRBD1 as D (5 bases). The source of this sequence is a woman aged 25 to 39 with Graves' hyperthyroidism. Sample: blood. The CDR3 protein is CATSDPPRVNTQYF. The CDR3, as DNA: TGTGCCACCAGTGACCCCCCCAGGGTGAATACGCAGTATTTT.